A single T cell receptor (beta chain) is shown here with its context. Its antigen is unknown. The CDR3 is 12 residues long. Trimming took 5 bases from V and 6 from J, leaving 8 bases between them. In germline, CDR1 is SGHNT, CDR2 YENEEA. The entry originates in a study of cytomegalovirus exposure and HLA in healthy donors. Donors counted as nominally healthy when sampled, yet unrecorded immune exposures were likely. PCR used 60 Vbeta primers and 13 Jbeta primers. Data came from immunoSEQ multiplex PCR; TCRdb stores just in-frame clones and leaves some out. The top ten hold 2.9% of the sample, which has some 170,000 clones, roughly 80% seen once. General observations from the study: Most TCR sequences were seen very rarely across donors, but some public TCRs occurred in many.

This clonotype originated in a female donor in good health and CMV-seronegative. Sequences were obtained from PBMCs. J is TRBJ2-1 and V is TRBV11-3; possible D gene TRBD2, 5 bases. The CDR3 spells CASSERANEQFF. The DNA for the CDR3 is TGTGCCAGCAGCGAGAGGGCCAATGAGCAGTTCTTC.